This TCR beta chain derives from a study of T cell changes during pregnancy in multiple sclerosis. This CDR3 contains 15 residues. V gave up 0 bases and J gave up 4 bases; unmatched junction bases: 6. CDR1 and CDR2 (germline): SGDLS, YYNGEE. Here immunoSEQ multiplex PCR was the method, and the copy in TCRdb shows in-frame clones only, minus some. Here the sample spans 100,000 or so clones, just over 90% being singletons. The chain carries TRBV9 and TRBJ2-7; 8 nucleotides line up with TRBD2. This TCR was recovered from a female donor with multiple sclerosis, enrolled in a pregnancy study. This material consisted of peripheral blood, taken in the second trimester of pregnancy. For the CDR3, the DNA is TGTGCCAGCAGCGTAGCAGCGGGGGACATGTACGAGCAGTACTTC. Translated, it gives CASSVAAGDMYEQYF.